This entry lists 9 T cell receptor beta chains sequenced from one sample in a study of type 1 and type 2 diabetes patients. Amplification started from genomic DNA. Amplification of the beta chain CDR3 used 30 forward and 13 reverse multiplex primers. TCRdb reanalysed the multiplex PCR reads using MiXCR and keeps one entry per CDR3 protein. This table has 250,000 or so distinct CDR3 sequences, around 47% appearing once. Sample: peripheral blood mononuclear cells (PBMCs). Source of these receptors: a man aged 18 to 30 with type 2 diabetes.

This clonotype was picked up one time. The CDR3 end shows no conserved phenylalanine or tryptophan, and so a read error is likely. No DNA is shown, since the ends of the CDR3 on it are uncertain; the CDR3 is the one TCRdb lists. This chain connects TRBV6-6 to TRBJ2-3; the table's D call, TRBD1, has no DNA check behind it. The CDR3 spans 10 residues, counting both ends. The V gene's germline CDR1 is MNHNY and CDR2 SVGAGI (reference sequence). The CDR3 protein is CASSMYRGWC.

About this clonotype: A much more abundant neighbour one base away suggests this may be a read error. This sequence joins TRBV6-5 and TRBJ1-2; possibly TRBD1 for D (5 bases). Trimming cost V 5 bases and J 8 bases, with 18 bases left between them. The CDR3 totals 14 residues. CDR1 MNHEY and CDR2 SVGAGI come from the germline V gene. CDR3 nucleotide sequence: TGTGCCAGCAGTGAGTCAGGAGGGGTCAGCGGCTACACCTTC. It codes for CASSESGGVSGYTF.

The chain couples TRBV19 to TRBJ1-1, with no clear D. CDR1 is LNHDA, CDR2 SQIVND, per germline (reference sequence). The CDR3 length is 14 residues. The germline V and J ends were trimmed by 4 bases and 10 bases, with 19 bases remaining between them. As DNA, the CDR3 is TGTGCCAGTAGTACCAACGAGGCCGCGGACGTAGCTTTCTTT. Its translation is CASSTNEAADVAFF.

V gene TRBV10-1 combines with J gene TRBJ1-2, with D hard to call. The CDR3 spans 9 residues. Trimming removed 8 bases from V and 8 bases from J, with 6 bases in between. Germline lookup yields CDR1 WNHNN and CDR2 SYGVQD (reference sequence). CDR3 sequence reads: CASVGGYTF. CDR3 bases: TGCGCCAGCGTGGGGGGCTACACCTTC.

This clonotype was seen a few times. The chain recombines TRBV2 with TRBJ1-2, with 7 bases that match TRBD1. Germline lookup yields CDR1 SNHLY and CDR2 FYNNEI. The ends lost 4 bases at V and 4 bases at J; junction bases unmatched: 6. There are 14 residues in the CDR3. The CDR3 sequence: CASSARGTRYGYTF. The CDR3 DNA sequence: TGTGCCAGCAGTGCCAGGGGGACCCGCTATGGCTACACCTTC.

The chain employs TRBV5-1 and TRBJ1-2; TRBD1 aligns across 7 bases. V shed 0 bases and J 5 bases; nucleotides not matched to a gene: 13. The CDR3 has 17 residues. The germline gives CDR1 SGHRS, CDR2 YFSETQ. The CDR3 sequence: CASSLARTGTDRYGYTF. CDR3 DNA sequence: TGCGCCAGCAGCTTGGCCAGAACCGGGACAGATAGGTATGGCTACACCTTC.

The rearrangement joins TRBV5-1 to TRBJ2-5; 10 bases line up with TRBD2. This CDR3 is 16 amino acids long. V trimming: 0 bases; J trimming: 3 bases; junction bases outside the gene matches: 5. The germline V gene has CDR1 SGHRS and CDR2 YFSETQ. The CDR3 sequence: CASSLARTSGEETQYF. The DNA for the CDR3 is TGCGCCAGCAGCTTGGCCCGGACTAGCGGTGAAGAGACCCAGTACTTC. The entire variable domain, with the rest obtained from reference TRBV5-1 and TRBJ2-5, is as follows: KAGVTQTPRYLIKTRGQQVTLSCSPISGHRSVSWYQQTPGQGLQFLFEYFSETQRNKGNFPGRFSGRQFSNSRSEMNVSTLELGDSALYLCASSLARTSGEETQYFGPGTRLLVL.

This chain uses TRBV28 with TRBJ2-7; no firm D call. Germline loops: CDR1 MDHEN, CDR2 SYDVKM. The CDR3 has 14 amino acids. Between the trimmed V and J ends, which lost 4 bases and 3 bases, there was a span of 13 bases. DNA of the CDR3: TGTGCCAGCAGTTCCGCTGGGCCCAACTACGAGCAGTACTTC. Translating gives CASSSAGPNYEQYF.

The sample holds a few counts of this clonotype. The J gene is TRBJ2-3, the V gene TRBV10-3, with D hard to call. CDR1 is ENHRY and CDR2 is SYGVKD in the germline V gene. With 2 bases removed from V and 7 bases from J, the gap between germline ends came to 7 bases. The CDR3 totals 12 residues. CDR3 loop: CAISEPLHTQYF. The DNA for the CDR3 is TGTGCCATCAGTGAGCCCTTGCATACGCAGTATTTT.